This T cell receptor (beta chain) was retrieved from a study of regulatory T cells in long-lasting Graves disease. This clonotype was detected many times. Its antigen remains unknown. V lost 4 bases to trimming and J lost 5 bases; unmatched junction nucleotides: 7. The CDR3 extends over 15 amino acids. Germline lookup yields CDR1 SGDLS and CDR2 YYNGEE. Library construction for TCR beta used iRepertoire HTBI primers and Arm-PCR of CDR3 regions. TCRdb re-derived calls from the multiplex PCR reads in MiXCR, one entry per CDR3 protein. The sample lists about 370,000 distinct CDR3 sequences, about a sixth occurring once. General observations from the study: Persistent-disease Graves' patients showed less TCR diversity than new cases. There was favoring of TRBV28, TRBJ1-2 and TRBJ2-5 in persistent disease.

Indicated time point: newly diagnosed GD, antithyroid drugs for less than 3 months. Isolated PBMC RNA provided the starting material for the TCR library. An endocrinology department in Xi'an, China, recruited the patients. Roughly 10 milliliters of peripheral blood went into EDTA tubes. The source is a female donor with Graves disease. Sequenced material: peripheral blood mononuclear cells (PBMCs), taken at new diagnosis, from a patient treated with antithyroid drugs. This chain uses TRBV9 with TRBJ1-1, with 11 nucleotides matching TRBD1. The DNA of the CDR3 is TGTGCCAGCAGCCGGGGGGGGACAGGGGGGACTGAAGCTTTCTTT. Its protein is CASSRGGTGGTEAFF.